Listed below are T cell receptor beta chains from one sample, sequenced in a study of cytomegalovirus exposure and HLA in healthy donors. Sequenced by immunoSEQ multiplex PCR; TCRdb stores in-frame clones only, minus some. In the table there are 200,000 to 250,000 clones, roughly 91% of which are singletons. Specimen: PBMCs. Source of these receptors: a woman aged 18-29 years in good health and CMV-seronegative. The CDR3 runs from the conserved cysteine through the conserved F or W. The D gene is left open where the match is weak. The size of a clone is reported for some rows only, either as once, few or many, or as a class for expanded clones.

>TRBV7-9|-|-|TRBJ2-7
TGTGCCAGCAGGCAGTGGTTTCCCTACGAGCAGTACTTC
CASRQWFPYEQYF
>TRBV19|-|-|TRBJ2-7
TGTGCCAGTAGTATAGTCGAGACTTGGAGCTCCTACGAGCAGTACTTC
CASSIVETWSSYEQYF
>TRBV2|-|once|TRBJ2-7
TGTGCCAGCAGCAGAGACAGGAGCTCCTACGAGCAGTACTTC
CASSRDRSSYEQYF
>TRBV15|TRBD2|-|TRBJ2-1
TGTGCCACCAGCAGAGATCGGGCTAGCGGGAGGGATCTTAGTATGACTGAGCAGTTCTTC
CATSRDRASGRDLSMTEQFF
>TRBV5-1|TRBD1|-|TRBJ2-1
TGCGCCAGCAGCACTAGACAGGGCGTTTACAATGAGCAGTTCTTC
CASSTRQGVYNEQFF
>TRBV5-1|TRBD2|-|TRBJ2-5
TGCGCCAGCAGGGCCGGGACTAGCGGGAGGTGGAGAGAAGAGACCCAGTACTTC
CASRAGTSGRWREETQYF
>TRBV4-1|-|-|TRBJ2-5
TGCGCCAGCAGCCTGACAGTGGGGGAGACCCAGTACTTC
CASSLTVGETQYF
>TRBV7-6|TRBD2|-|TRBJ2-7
TGTGCCAGCAGCCTAGTCGCAGGCGGGAGGAGCGAGCAGTACTTC
CASSLVAGGRSEQYF
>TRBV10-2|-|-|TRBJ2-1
TGCGCCAGCAGTGAGTTATTTGAGCAGTTCTTC
CASSELFEQFF
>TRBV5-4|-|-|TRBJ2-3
TGTGCCAGCAGCCCCCAGCGCGGCACAGATACGCAGTATTTT
CASSPQRGTDTQYF
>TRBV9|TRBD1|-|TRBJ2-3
TGTGCCAGCAGCGATCCCGGACAGGGCAGTATTGATACGCAGTATTTT
CASSDPGQGSIDTQYF
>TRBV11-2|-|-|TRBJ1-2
TGTGCCAGCAGCAAATCCCCCAGGGGCGATGATTATGGCTACACCTTC
CASSKSPRGDDYGYTF
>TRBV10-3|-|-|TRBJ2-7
TGTGCCATCAGTGAGTCGATAGCTACCGAGCAGTACTTC
CAISESIATEQYF
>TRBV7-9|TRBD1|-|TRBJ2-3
TGTGCCAGCAGCCATCCGGGACAGGGGTTCACAGATACGCAGTATTTT
CASSHPGQGFTDTQYF
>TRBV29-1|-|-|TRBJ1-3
TGCAGCGGGGGCTTGGGAAACACCATATATTTT
CSGGLGNTIYF
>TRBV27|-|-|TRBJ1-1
TGTGCCAGCAGTTTAAAATCGACAGGAGACACTGAAGCTTTCTTT
CASSLKSTGDTEAFF
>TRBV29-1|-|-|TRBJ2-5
TGCAGCGTTGTGGAGTACCAAGAGACCCAGTACTTC
CSVVEYQETQYF
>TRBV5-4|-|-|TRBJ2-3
TGTGCCCACAGTTTCGGCGCGTTAGGGGTCACAGATACGCAGTATTTT
CAHSFGALGVTDTQYF
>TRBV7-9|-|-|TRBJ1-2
TGTGCCAGCAGCGGACAGTTCTATGGCTACACCTTC
CASSGQFYGYTF
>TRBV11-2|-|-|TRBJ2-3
TGTGCCAGCAGCTTTCTCCTCGCGGGACTCGATACGCAGTATTTT
CASSFLLAGLDTQYF
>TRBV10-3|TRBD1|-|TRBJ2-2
TGTGCCATCGGAGAACGACAGGGTAACACCGGGGAGCTGTTTTTT
CAIGERQGNTGELFF
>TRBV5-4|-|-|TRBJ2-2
TGTGCCAGCAGCTTTTATTATCCACAGGCCGACACCGGGGAGCTGTTTTTT
CASSFYYPQADTGELFF
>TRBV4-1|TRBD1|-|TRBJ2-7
TGCGCCAGCAGCCCACCTCCCCAGGGGGCGAAGTACGAGCAGTACTTC
CASSPPPQGAKYEQYF
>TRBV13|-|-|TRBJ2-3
TGTGCCAGCAGCGCAAATCCCCCTAGCGCCGATACGCAGTATTTT
CASSANPPSADTQYF
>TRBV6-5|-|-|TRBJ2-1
TGTGCCAGCAGTTACGGTCTAGGGAGTTACAATGAGCAGTTCTTC
CASSYGLGSYNEQFF
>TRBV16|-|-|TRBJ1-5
TGTGCCAGCAGCCGACCCGGTGGCAGGTTTTCCCCCCAGCATTTT
CASSRPGGRFSPQHF
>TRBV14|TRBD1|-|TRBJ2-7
TGTGCCAGCAGCGTACAGGGGGCCCTGAGCTCCTACGAGCAGTACTTC
CASSVQGALSSYEQYF
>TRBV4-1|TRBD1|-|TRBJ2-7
TGCGCCAGCAGCCAAAGACAGGGGGCGACTACTGAGCAGTACTTC
CASSQRQGATTEQYF